This is a list of T cell receptor beta chains from one sample in a study of T and B cells in COVID-19 patients. Using its own MiXCR run on the multiplex PCR reads, TCRdb lists one record per CDR3 protein. The data show approximately 17,000 distinct CDR3 sequences, over 25% seen once. Sequences were obtained from blood. The receptors come from a human donor who had recovered from COVID-19. The CDR3 runs from the conserved cysteine through the conserved F or W. Each record gives: D gene, V gene, J gene, CDR3 length, clone size, CDR3 DNA, CDR3 protein. A D gene is named only where the DNA matches it firmly. A clone size is listed for some rows: how often the clone was seen (once, few, many), or a class if it is expanded.

d_gene: TRBD1
v_gene: TRBV6-2/TRBV6-3
j_gene: TRBJ1-2
len: 16
abundance: NA
CDR3nt: TGTGCCAGCAGCAACCCGGGACAGGGGGCGCGTTATGGCTACACCTTC
CDR3aa: CASSNPGQGARYGYTF

d_gene: NA
v_gene: TRBV5-4
j_gene: TRBJ1-5
len: 13
abundance: NA
CDR3nt: TGTGCCAGCAGCTTGGGGGAACTGGGGCCCCAGCATTTT
CDR3aa: CASSLGELGPQHF

d_gene: TRBD1
v_gene: TRBV12-3/TRBV12-4
j_gene: TRBJ1-5
len: 13
abundance: few
CDR3nt: TGTGCCAGCAGTTCGAGGGGGCATCAGCCCCAGCATTTT
CDR3aa: CASSSRGHQPQHF

d_gene: NA
v_gene: TRBV6-2/TRBV6-3
j_gene: TRBJ2-1
len: 11
abundance: NA
CDR3nt: TGTGCCAGCAGTCCTCACAATGAGCAGTTCTTC
CDR3aa: CASSPHNEQFF

d_gene: NA
v_gene: TRBV27
j_gene: TRBJ2-2
len: 12
abundance: medium-sized
CDR3nt: TGTGCCAGCAGTTTCTCCACCGGGGAGCTGTTTTTT
CDR3aa: CASSFSTGELFF

d_gene: NA
v_gene: TRBV10-3
j_gene: TRBJ1-2
len: 15
abundance: NA
CDR3nt: TGTGCCATCAGTGAGTCGGGGACACCAAACTATGGCTACACCTTC
CDR3aa: CAISESGTPNYGYTF

d_gene: TRBD1
v_gene: TRBV6-5
j_gene: TRBJ2-7
len: 17
abundance: NA
CDR3nt: TGTGCCAGCAGTTCTTATACCGGGACAGGGGGCTCCTACGAGCAGTACTTC
CDR3aa: CASSSYTGTGGSYEQYF

d_gene: NA
v_gene: TRBV6-5
j_gene: TRBJ1-6
len: 18
abundance: few
CDR3nt: TGTGCCAGCAGTCTTCTCTGGGACATAAGCTCCTATAATTCACCCCTCCACTTT
CDR3aa: CASSLLWDISSYNSPLHF

d_gene: TRBD1
v_gene: TRBV12-3/TRBV12-4
j_gene: TRBJ1-4
len: 15
abundance: NA
CDR3nt: TGTGCCAGCAGCTTGACCCAGGGGGTGGATGAAAAACTGTTTTTT
CDR3aa: CASSLTQGVDEKLFF

d_gene: NA
v_gene: TRBV27
j_gene: TRBJ1-2
len: 13
abundance: NA
CDR3nt: TGTGCCAGCAGTCCAACGGGACCGGGTGGCTACACCTTC
CDR3aa: CASSPTGPGGYTF

d_gene: NA
v_gene: TRBV7-9
j_gene: TRBJ2-3
len: 14
abundance: NA
CDR3nt: TGTGCCAGCAGCTTGTCAAACGGGATTCATACGCAGTATTTT
CDR3aa: CASSLSNGIHTQYF

d_gene: NA
v_gene: TRBV6-1
j_gene: TRBJ1-5
len: 14
abundance: NA
CDR3nt: TGTGCCAGCAGTGATTCCTATAGCAATCAGCCCCAGCATTTT
CDR3aa: CASSDSYSNQPQHF

d_gene: TRBD2
v_gene: TRBV29-1
j_gene: TRBJ2-7
len: 17
abundance: many
CDR3nt: TGCAGCGTGACAGGGGCAGGCGGGACTAGCGGGAGAAACGAGCAGTACTTC
CDR3aa: CSVTGAGGTSGRNEQYF

d_gene: TRBD1
v_gene: TRBV27
j_gene: TRBJ1-2
len: 13
abundance: medium-sized
CDR3nt: TGTGCCAGCAGTTACGGGACAGGGGATGGCTACACCTTC
CDR3aa: CASSYGTGDGYTF

d_gene: NA
v_gene: TRBV15
j_gene: TRBJ2-7
len: 14
abundance: many
CDR3nt: TGTGCCACCAGCCCAGCCCTAACCTCCTACGAGCAGTACTTC
CDR3aa: CATSPALTSYEQYF

d_gene: NA
v_gene: TRBV5-6
j_gene: TRBJ2-7
len: 14
abundance: NA
CDR3nt: TGTGCCAGCAGCCCGACGGGAGACTCCTACGAGCAGTACTTC
CDR3aa: CASSPTGDSYEQYF

d_gene: NA
v_gene: TRBV29-1
j_gene: TRBJ1-2
len: 13
abundance: many
CDR3nt: TGCAGCGCCGGTGGGGGGTATCAAAATGGCTACACCTTC
CDR3aa: CSAGGGYQNGYTF

d_gene: TRBD2
v_gene: TRBV5-1
j_gene: TRBJ2-7
len: 17
abundance: few
CDR3nt: TGCGCCAGCAGTTTTAACCCGGGACTAGCGAACCAATACGAGCAGTACTTC
CDR3aa: CASSFNPGLANQYEQYF

d_gene: NA
v_gene: TRBV6-6
j_gene: TRBJ1-5
len: 13
abundance: NA
CDR3nt: TGTGCCAGCAGCCAAGGGGGGGAGCAGCCCCAGCATTTT
CDR3aa: CASSQGGEQPQHF

d_gene: NA
v_gene: TRBV12-3/TRBV12-4
j_gene: TRBJ2-7
len: 13
abundance: many
CDR3nt: TGTGCCAGCAGACGCGACAGTTACGACGAGCAGTACTTC
CDR3aa: CASRRDSYDEQYF

d_gene: TRBD1
v_gene: TRBV6-5
j_gene: TRBJ2-1
len: 16
abundance: many
CDR3nt: TGTGCCAGCAGTTACACCCCAGGGGGCAATGTTAATGAGCAGTTCTTC
CDR3aa: CASSYTPGGNVNEQFF

d_gene: TRBD1
v_gene: TRBV6-5
j_gene: TRBJ1-1
len: 16
abundance: NA
CDR3nt: TGTGCCAGCAGTTATATAACAGGGGGCGGCAACACTAAAGCTTTCTTT
CDR3aa: CASSYITGGGNTKAFF

d_gene: NA
v_gene: TRBV20-1
j_gene: TRBJ2-3
len: 13
abundance: few
CDR3nt: TGCAGTGCTAGTCCTAGCGACACAGATACGCAGTATTTT
CDR3aa: CSASPSDTDTQYF

d_gene: NA
v_gene: TRBV19
j_gene: TRBJ2-1
len: 15
abundance: NA
CDR3nt: TGTGCCAGTAGTATAAGTCAGGGCTCCTACAATGAGCAGTTCTTC
CDR3aa: CASSISQGSYNEQFF

d_gene: TRBD1
v_gene: TRBV10-3
j_gene: TRBJ2-7
len: 14
abundance: few
CDR3nt: TGTGCCATCAGTGGGCAGGGGGCTTCGGGCGAGCAGTACTTC
CDR3aa: CAISGQGASGEQYF

d_gene: TRBD1
v_gene: TRBV19
j_gene: TRBJ2-3
len: 15
abundance: medium-sized
CDR3nt: TGTGCCAGTAGTCCCGGGACAGGGGGCACAGATACGCAGTATTTT
CDR3aa: CASSPGTGGTDTQYF

d_gene: TRBD2
v_gene: TRBV6-4
j_gene: TRBJ2-1
len: 19
abundance: few
CDR3nt: TGTGCCAGCAGTGACTCAGGACTAGCGAATTTAGGTGGTATCAATGAGCAGTTCTTC
CDR3aa: CASSDSGLANLGGINEQFF

d_gene: NA
v_gene: TRBV30
j_gene: TRBJ1-5
len: 20
abundance: few
CDR3nt: TGTGCCTGGAGTGGGGGATTTTCGACCCCAGACAGGCCCCTTCATCAGCCCCAGCATTTT
CDR3aa: CAWSGGFSTPDRPLHQPQHF

d_gene: TRBD2
v_gene: TRBV6-1
j_gene: TRBJ2-2
len: 17
abundance: NA
CDR3nt: TGTGCCAGCAGCGTCCACCTAGCGGGGGGCCCCAATAGGGAGCTGTTTTTT
CDR3aa: CASSVHLAGGPNRELFF

d_gene: NA
v_gene: TRBV10-1
j_gene: TRBJ1-2
len: 15
abundance: NA
CDR3nt: TGCGCCAGCCCTGTACTGGGGCGCAGTACTTATGGCTACACCTTC
CDR3aa: CASPVLGRSTYGYTF

d_gene: NA
v_gene: TRBV6-5
j_gene: TRBJ2-2
len: 12
abundance: medium-sized
CDR3nt: TGTGCCAGCGAGGGGAGCACCGGGGAGCTGTTTTTT
CDR3aa: CASEGSTGELFF

d_gene: NA
v_gene: TRBV6-1
j_gene: TRBJ2-6
len: 17
abundance: medium-sized
CDR3nt: TGTGCCAGCAGTGAAGAAGGGTACAGCTCTGGGGCCAACGTCCTGACTTTC
CDR3aa: CASSEEGYSSGANVLTF

d_gene: NA
v_gene: TRBV12-5
j_gene: TRBJ2-2
len: 15
abundance: NA
CDR3nt: TGTGCTAGTGGTTTGGTACTTGGGGCCACCGGGGAGCTGTTTTTT
CDR3aa: CASGLVLGATGELFF

d_gene: NA
v_gene: TRBV6-5
j_gene: TRBJ2-5
len: 14
abundance: medium-sized
CDR3nt: TGTGCCAGCAGTGAAGACGGCTACCAAGAGACCCAGTACTTC
CDR3aa: CASSEDGYQETQYF

d_gene: NA
v_gene: TRBV6-2/TRBV6-3
j_gene: TRBJ2-2
len: 16
abundance: many
CDR3nt: TGTGCCAGCAGTTACGGTGCGGTTAGGAACACCGGGGAGCTGTTTTTT
CDR3aa: CASSYGAVRNTGELFF

d_gene: TRBD1
v_gene: TRBV29-1
j_gene: TRBJ1-1
len: 14
abundance: medium-sized
CDR3nt: TGCAGGGCCAAAGTCACAGGGGGAGGCACTGAAGCTTTCTTT
CDR3aa: CRAKVTGGGTEAFF

d_gene: NA
v_gene: TRBV24-1
j_gene: TRBJ1-1
len: 9
abundance: NA
CDR3nt: TGTGCCACCAGTGCTGAAGCTTTCTTT
CDR3aa: CATSAEAFF

d_gene: NA
v_gene: TRBV12-3/TRBV12-4
j_gene: TRBJ1-6
len: 14
abundance: many
CDR3nt: TGTGCCAGCAGTCTCCCCGGCCCTAATTCACCCCTCCACTTT
CDR3aa: CASSLPGPNSPLHF

d_gene: TRBD1
v_gene: TRBV6-2/TRBV6-3
j_gene: TRBJ1-1
len: 14
abundance: NA
CDR3nt: TGTGCCAGCAGTTACTTTGCAGGGGGCACTGAAGCTTTCTTT
CDR3aa: CASSYFAGGTEAFF

d_gene: TRBD1
v_gene: TRBV10-3
j_gene: TRBJ2-1
len: 13
abundance: few
CDR3nt: TGTGCCATCAGTGGGGGACAGAACAATGAGCAGTTCTTC
CDR3aa: CAISGGQNNEQFF

d_gene: NA
v_gene: TRBV6-5
j_gene: TRBJ1-1
len: 17
abundance: NA
CDR3nt: TGTGCCAGCAGTTACTCGTCGGGGACTATCATGAACACTGAAGCTTTCTTT
CDR3aa: CASSYSSGTIMNTEAFF

d_gene: TRBD1
v_gene: TRBV14
j_gene: TRBJ1-4
len: 18
abundance: NA
CDR3nt: TGTGCCAGCAGCAGTCGGGACCGACTCAGGGGGACTAGGGAAAAACTGTTTTTT
CDR3aa: CASSSRDRLRGTREKLFF

d_gene: TRBD1
v_gene: TRBV29-1
j_gene: TRBJ1-2
len: 13
abundance: medium-sized
CDR3nt: TGCAGCGTTGAGGGACAGGGGAACTATGGCTACACCTTC
CDR3aa: CSVEGQGNYGYTF

d_gene: TRBD1
v_gene: TRBV6-5
j_gene: TRBJ1-2
len: 14
abundance: few
CDR3nt: TGTGCCACCCGGGACCACAAGGGGGCAGAAGGCTACACCTTC
CDR3aa: CATRDHKGAEGYTF

d_gene: TRBD2
v_gene: TRBV19
j_gene: TRBJ2-1
len: 16
abundance: medium-sized
CDR3nt: TGTGCCAGTAGTCCCAACGAGTGGGGGGGGGGCAATGAGCAGTTCTTC
CDR3aa: CASSPNEWGGGNEQFF

d_gene: NA
v_gene: TRBV5-1
j_gene: TRBJ1-1
len: 16
abundance: NA
CDR3nt: TGCGCCAGCAGCTTGTTGGGAACAGGGACGGGCGCTGAAGCTTTCTTT
CDR3aa: CASSLLGTGTGAEAFF

d_gene: NA
v_gene: TRBV18
j_gene: TRBJ2-1
len: 15
abundance: few
CDR3nt: TGTGCCAGCTCACCTCGAATAGTTAGAGACAATGAGCAGTTCTTC
CDR3aa: CASSPRIVRDNEQFF

d_gene: NA
v_gene: TRBV19
j_gene: TRBJ1-6
len: 18
abundance: NA
CDR3nt: TGTGCCAGTAGTATAGATCTCTGGGGGCTGCGGTATAATTCACCCCTCCACTTT
CDR3aa: CASSIDLWGLRYNSPLHF

d_gene: TRBD1
v_gene: TRBV7-2
j_gene: TRBJ2-1
len: 15
abundance: NA
CDR3nt: TGTGCCAGCAGCTTGGACAGGGCTTCCTACAATGAGCAGTTCTTC
CDR3aa: CASSLDRASYNEQFF

d_gene: TRBD2
v_gene: TRBV5-6
j_gene: TRBJ2-5
len: 14
abundance: NA
CDR3nt: TGTGCCAGCAGCTTGCCGGACGGGGGGGAGACCCAGTACTTC
CDR3aa: CASSLPDGGETQYF

d_gene: NA
v_gene: TRBV19
j_gene: TRBJ1-5
len: 13
abundance: many
CDR3nt: TGTGCCAGTCAATTCGGAGGCAATCAGCCCCAGCATTTT
CDR3aa: CASQFGGNQPQHF

d_gene: NA
v_gene: TRBV5-6
j_gene: TRBJ2-2
len: 15
abundance: medium-sized
CDR3nt: TGTGCCAGCAGCTTCCGGGACCGGGCCACCGGGGAGCTGTTTTTT
CDR3aa: CASSFRDRATGELFF